The 29 T cell receptor beta chains in this list originate from one sample, sequenced in a study of cytomegalovirus exposure and HLA in healthy donors (dated by TCRdb to 2015 to 2018). Library generation was performed with the immunoSEQ multiplex PCR assay. For the multiplex PCR, a mixture combining 60 forward primers for TCR Vbeta segments and 13 reverse primers for TCR Jbeta segments was used. TCRdb limited this immuneACCESS table to in-frame rearrangements with V and J called. A share of clones is missing; checked studies link under half to unresolved V genes, and the rest is unexplained. This sample is represented by about 85,000 clones; over 70% of them were singletons. Of the sample, about 30% falls within the top ten clones. Sequencing used PBMCs. The source of these receptors is a man over 45 in good health and CMV-seropositive.

CDR3 region: CASSLAGSSGGRTQYF. DNA of the CDR3: TGCGCCAGCAGCTTGGCGGGGTCCAGCGGAGGAAGGACGCAGTATTTT. V gene TRBV5-1 combines with J gene TRBJ2-3; D is possibly TRBD2 (5 bases). The CDR3 is made up of 16 amino acids. From germline, CDR1 is SGHRS and CDR2 YFSETQ. Trimming left V 0 bases short and J 9 bases short, with 20 bases between.

The chain carries TRBV7-2 and TRBJ2-7, with TRBD2 matching 10 bases. V trimming: 5 bases; J trimming: 2 bases; junction bases outside the gene matches: 3. Per the germline V gene, CDR1 is SGHTA and CDR2 is FQGNSA. This CDR3 is 14 amino acids long. The chain's CDR3 is CASSELAGPYEQYF. In nucleotides, the CDR3 is TGTGCCAGCAGCGAACTAGCGGGACCCTACGAGCAGTACTTC.

This clone was seen a few times. V gene TRBV5-1 combines with J gene TRBJ1-1; perhaps TRBD1 as D (6 bases). Germline V lookup: CDR1 SGHRS, CDR2 YFSETQ. Deletions cut 4 bases from V and 1 base from J, with 11 bases between. The CDR3 contains 14 residues. The chain's CDR3 is CASSGLQGNTEAFF. CDR3 DNA: TGCGCCAGCAGCGGATTACAGGGGAACACTGAAGCTTTCTTT. The variable domain in full, completed from reference TRBV5-1 and TRBJ1-1, reads KAGVTQTPRYLIKTRGQQVTLSCSPISGHRSVSWYQQTPGQGLQFLFEYFSETQRNKGNFPGRFSGRQFSNSRSEMNVSTLELGDSALYLCASSGLQGNTEAFFGQGTRLTVV.

This chain uses TRBV30 with TRBJ1-2; the match to TRBD1 covers 9 bases. Germline V gene lookup returns CDR1 GTSNPN and CDR2 SVGIG (reference sequence). This CDR3 is 11 amino acids long. Trimming removed 5 bases from V and 9 bases from J; junction bases left unmatched: 4. CDR3 protein: CAWDRGIRYTF. The DNA for the CDR3 is TGTGCCTGGGACAGGGGGATTCGCTACACCTTC.

The chain joins TRBV5-6 to TRBJ1-2, with 7 bases matching TRBD1. The CDR3 has 14 residues. V trimming: 5 bases; J trimming: 5 bases; junction bases outside the gene matches: 9. Germline V gene data show CDR1 as SGHDT and CDR2 as YYEEEE. The CDR3 DNA is TGTGCCAGCAGACCTACAGGGGCCACATATGGCTACACCTTC. It codes for CASRPTGATYGYTF. Drawing the rest from reference TRBV5-6 and TRBJ1-2, the complete variable domain is DAGVTQSPTHLIKTRGQQVTLRCSPKSGHDTVSWYQQALGQGPQFIFQYYEEEERQRGNFPDRFSGHQFPNYSSELNVNALLLGDSALYLCASRPTGATYGYTFGSGTRLTVV.

The chain carries TRBV5-1 and TRBJ1-1, with a weak D call TRBD1 (6 bases). Per germline, CDR1 SGHRS and CDR2 YFSETQ. There are 13 residues in the CDR3. V was cut by 1 base and J by 7 bases, with 11 bases left in between. CDR3 amino acids: CASSLTQGNEAFF. CDR3 nucleotides: TGCGCCAGCAGCTTGACACAGGGAAATGAAGCTTTCTTT. Drawing the rest from reference TRBV5-1 and TRBJ1-1, the complete variable domain is KAGVTQTPRYLIKTRGQQVTLSCSPISGHRSVSWYQQTPGQGLQFLFEYFSETQRNKGNFPGRFSGRQFSNSRSEMNVSTLELGDSALYLCASSLTQGNEAFFGQGTRLTVV.

The chain uses TRBV19 and TRBJ2-6; 7 bases line up with TRBD1. Per the germline V gene, CDR1 is LNHDA and CDR2 is SQIVND (reference sequence). The CDR3 length is 14 residues. V dropped 6 bases and J dropped 2; count of bases not matched to a gene: 1. This CDR3 reads CASRTGPGANVLTF. In DNA form, the CDR3 reads TGTGCCAGTAGGACAGGGCCTGGGGCCAACGTCCTGACTTTC.

The chain is built from TRBV7-8 and TRBJ2-1; 10 nucleotides line up with TRBD2. Germline CDR1 SGHVS, CDR2 FQNEAQ. The CDR3 runs to 16 residues. J was trimmed by 9 bases and V by 1 base; bases with no gene match: 9. CDR3 DNA sequence: TGTGCCAGCAGCTTAGGACTAAAGCGGGAGGGTGGTGAGCAGTTCTTC. It codes for CASSLGLKREGGEQFF. The full variable domain, in which reference TRBV7-8 and TRBJ2-1 provide the parts outside the CDR3, is GAGVSQSPRYKVAKRGQDVALRCDPISGHVSLFWYQQALGQGPEFLTYFQNEAQLDKSGLPSDRFFAERPEGSVSTLKIQRTQQEDSAVYLCASSLGLKREGGEQFFGPGTRLTVL.

The rearrangement joins TRBV5-6 to TRBJ2-3; 9 bases are shared with TRBD1. The CDR3 length is 13 residues. V shed 4 bases and J 3 bases; nucleotides not matched to a gene: 0. CDR1 is SGHDT and CDR2 is YYEEEE in the germline V gene. The CDR3, as DNA: TGTGCCAGCAGCGGGACAGGGACAGATACGCAGTATTTT. This translates into CASSGTGTDTQYF.

The chain combines TRBV28 with TRBJ2-5; 12 bases match TRBD2. The CDR3 sequence is 16 residues long. With 1 base clipped from V and 4 bases from J, the junction kept 4 bases outside the gene matches. CDR1 is MDHEN, CDR2 SYDVKM, per germline. The CDR3 sequence: CASSLFLAGGLETQYF. CDR3 nucleotides: TGTGCCAGCAGTTTATTCCTAGCGGGAGGGCTAGAGACCCAGTACTTC.

This clone was counted a few times. The rearrangement uses TRBV4-1 and TRBJ1-2; 8 positions match TRBD1. The J segment lost 2 bases and the V segment lost 0 bases, leaving 2 bases of the junction unmatched. Germline CDR1 MGHRA, CDR2 YSYEKL. The CDR3 contains 15 residues. The CDR3 loop is CASSQDRTGNYGYTF. As DNA, the CDR3 is TGCGCCAGCAGCCAAGATCGGACAGGGAACTATGGCTACACCTTC.

The gene calls are TRBV7-9 and TRBJ1-1, with 10 bases fitting TRBD1. This CDR3 contains 15 residues. The trim removed 5 bases at V and 5 bases at J, leaving 8 bases unmatched. CDR1 and CDR2 from the germline V gene are SEHNR and FQNEAQ (reference sequence). CDR3 amino acids: CASSPPDRGGTEAFF. DNA of the CDR3: TGTGCCAGCAGCCCACCGGACAGGGGGGGTACTGAAGCTTTCTTT.

In nucleotides, the CDR3 is TGCGCCAGCAGCCGCGAGACAGGGGGCCGTGAGACCCAGTACTTC. This sequence encodes CASSRETGGRETQYF. The chain carries TRBV4-3 and TRBJ2-5, with 10 bases lining up with TRBD1. The length of the CDR3 is 15 residues. Per germline, CDR1 LGHNA and CDR2 YSLEER. V was pared by 4 bases and J by 5 bases, with 7 bases of the junction left unmatched.

V is TRBV30 and J is TRBJ1-6; tentative D call: TRBD1 (5 bases). Trimming removed 1 base from V and 1 base from J, with 11 bases in between. CDR3 length equals 16 residues. Germline lookup yields CDR1 GTSNPN and CDR2 SVGIG (reference sequence). The CDR3 here is CAWSGGGRSYNSPLHF. In nucleotides, the CDR3 is TGTGCCTGGAGTGGGGGGGGAAGGTCCTATAATTCACCCCTCCACTTT.

This clone has only one observation. The chain uses TRBV5-6 and TRBJ2-7; TRBD2 agrees at 10 bases. Trimming took 5 bases from V and 1 from J; bases not matched to a gene: 9. Germline V gene data show CDR1 as SGHDT and CDR2 as YYEEEE. The CDR3 runs 16 residues. The CDR3 sequence: CASRRGAGGPSYEQYF. DNA of the CDR3: TGTGCCAGCAGGCGGGGAGCGGGAGGGCCTTCCTACGAGCAGTACTTC. The full variable domain, with the rest looked up from reference TRBV5-6 and TRBJ2-7, is DAGVTQSPTHLIKTRGQQVTLRCSPKSGHDTVSWYQQALGQGPQFIFQYYEEEERQRGNFPDRFSGHQFPNYSSELNVNALLLGDSALYLCASRRGAGGPSYEQYFGPGTRLTVT.

This clone showed up just a few times. V and J are TRBV5-4 and TRBJ2-3; maybe TRBD2 (5 bases). V gave up 0 bases and J gave up 4 bases, with 12 bases separating them. Germline V gene sequence: CDR1 SGHNT, CDR2 YYREEE (reference sequence). This CDR3 has 15 residues. CDR3 nucleotides: TGTGCCAGCAGCTTGGGAGGTGGGAGTGCAGATACGCAGTATTTT. Translated, it gives CASSLGGGSADTQYF.

The rearrangement links TRBV29-1 to TRBJ2-5; 10 nucleotides align to TRBD2. The DNA end lines up better with TRBJ2-7; the J call may be wrong. The CDR3 is 15 amino acids. Germline V gives CDR1 SQVTM, CDR2 ANQGSEA. This CDR3 reads CSVEWGTSESYEQYF. CDR3 in DNA: TGCAGCGTTGAATGGGGGACTAGCGAGTCCTACGAGCAGTACTTC.

This chain connects TRBV5-1 to TRBJ2-3; 7 bases line up with TRBD1. J was trimmed by 1 base and V by 2 bases; bases with no gene match: 4. Per germline, CDR1 SGHRS and CDR2 YFSETQ. The CDR3 extends over 15 amino acids. The CDR3 region has the DNA TGCGCCAGCAGCTTCAGGGGGTTGGGCACAGATACGCAGTATTTT. It is translated as CASSFRGLGTDTQYF.

The chain links TRBV7-9 to TRBJ1-2; unclear D gene. The germline CDR1 and CDR2 sequences are SEHNR and FQNEAQ (reference sequence). V lost 5 bases to trimming and J lost 5 bases, with 12 bases between them. This CDR3 comprises 13 residues. The CDR3 sequence: CASSTSVNYGYTF. CDR3 coding DNA: TGTGCCAGCAGCACGAGCGTTAATTATGGCTACACCTTC.

Notes on this clone: The junction shows a germline mismatch at one end, possibly a read error. Other DNA sequences in this specimen translate into the identical CDR3. The rearrangement uses TRBV6-1 and TRBJ2-3, with 13 bases that match TRBD2. There are 13 residues in the CDR3. Germline assignment: CDR1 MNHNS and CDR2 SASEGT. The CDR3 protein is CAIGLAGVDTQYF. The DNA for the CDR3 is TGCGCCATCGGACTAGCGGGAGTAGATACGCAGTATTTT.

The chain recombines TRBV9 with TRBJ2-1; D gene unclear. The CDR3 covers 14 residues. Germline V gene lookup returns CDR1 SGDLS and CDR2 YYNGEE. The V end was cut by 0 bases, the J end by 6 bases, with 10 bases between. CDR3 in DNA: TGTGCCAGCAGCGTAGTAGAGGCCCTCAATGAGCAGTTCTTC. Its translation: CASSVVEALNEQFF.

Only one count was recorded for this clone. The chain carries TRBV5-4 and TRBJ1-2; TRBD1 aligns across 10 bases. Looked up from germline, CDR1 is SGHNT and CDR2 is YYREEE (reference sequence). The CDR3 extends over 13 amino acids. The V and J ends lost 4 bases and 7 bases, in that order; junction bases with no gene match: 4. The CDR3 DNA reads as TGTGCCAGCAGCCGACAGGGGGCGAGTGGCTACACCTTC. Protein: CASSRQGASGYTF.

This sequence joins TRBV23-1 and TRBJ2-7, with D perhaps TRBD1 (5 bases). TRBV23-1 qualifies as an ORF whose function is uncertain. Deletions cut 6 bases from V and 0 bases from J, with 15 bases between. The CDR3 has 15 residues. In DNA, the CDR3 is TGCGCCAGCAGGTACAGGTTGTCGAGCTCCTACGAGCAGTACTTC. Translating gives CASRYRLSSSYEQYF.

The chain links TRBV29-1 to TRBJ2-7, with D possibly being TRBD1 (5 bases). This CDR3 is 13 amino acids long. The V gene lost 3 bases and the J gene lost 4 bases, with 13 bases spanning the gap. Germline CDR1 and CDR2: SQVTM and ANQGSEA. The CDR3 sequence: CSVELAGIYEQYF. The CDR3 DNA sequence: TGCAGCGTTGAGCTGGCAGGGATTTACGAGCAGTACTTC.

This clone was recorded once. The rearrangement uses TRBV7-6 and TRBJ2-3; the match to TRBD1 covers 8 bases. Germline V gene data show CDR1 as SGHVS and CDR2 as FNYEAQ. V lost 1 base, J lost 4 bases, and 10 bases stayed unmatched. CDR3 length: 17 amino acids. As DNA, the CDR3 is TGTGCCAGCAGCTTAGAGGTCCAGGGGGCTCTAGCAGATACGCAGTATTTT. It encodes CASSLEVQGALADTQYF.

The chain has TRBV4-2 and TRBJ1-2; 8 bases line up with TRBD1. Trimming at V came to 4 bases and at J to 6 bases, leaving 7 bases not matched to a gene. The germline V gene encodes CDR1 LGHNA and CDR2 YNFKEQ. The CDR3 has 14 residues. CDR3 region: CASSLSDRVHGYTF. Here the CDR3 DNA reads TGTGCCAGCAGCCTCTCGGACAGGGTGCATGGCTACACCTTC.

The chain combines TRBV5-5 with TRBJ2-3, with TRBD2 matching over 8 bases. CDR1 and CDR2 (germline): SGHKS, YYEKEE (reference sequence). This CDR3 has 13 residues. J was trimmed by 6 bases and V by 1 base; bases with no gene match: 1. The CDR3 bases are TGTGCCAGCAGCTTGCGGGGGGGTGATACGCAGTATTTT. This gives the protein CASSLRGGDTQYF.

The chain recombines TRBV30 with TRBJ2-1; maybe TRBD2 (5 bases). V was trimmed by 4 bases and J by 0 bases, leaving 10 bases between them. The CDR3 spans 14 residues. CDR1 and CDR2 from the germline V gene are GTSNPN and SVGIG (reference sequence). CDR3 bases: TGTGCCTGGATGGGAGTTAGCTCCTACAATGAGCAGTTCTTC. Its protein is CAWMGVSSYNEQFF.

This chain uses TRBV19 with TRBJ2-5; perhaps TRBD1 as D (6 bases). From germline, CDR1 is LNHDA and CDR2 SQIVND (reference sequence). The germline V and J ends were trimmed by 4 bases and 4 bases, with 16 bases remaining between them. The CDR3 has 15 amino acids. The CDR3 spells CASSTTGIGAETQYF. The CDR3 nucleotides are TGTGCCAGTAGTACCACAGGGATTGGGGCAGAGACCCAGTACTTC.